The clone carrying this T cell receptor (beta chain) was seen more than once but under ten times. Its antigen is unknown. The sample is drawn from a study of T cell repertoires in cytomegalovirus infection. Whole-study context: Shared public TCR beta signatures pointed to both CMV infection and a matching HLA type.

The study's findings and limits: CMV carriers with the relevant HLA were identified by cumulative public TCR beta family frequency. HLA-C-restricted CMV clonotypes gave the most frequent clonotype in two of eight donors.

Via MiXCR, TCRdb re-called the reads, giving one row per CDR3 protein. The profile shows approximately 200,000 distinct CDR3 sequences, roughly 27% of them singletons. Input material: PBMCs. This clonotype was sampled from a human donor in good health (CMV status not recorded). Some clones in this sample may be carry-over from other donors' samples.

This CDR3 is CSLRRGASSYNEQFF. The CDR3 nucleotides are TGCAGCCTTCGTCGGGGGGCAAGCTCCTACAATGAGCAGTTCTTC. This chain connects TRBV20-1 to TRBJ2-1, with a weak D call TRBD2 (7 bases). This CDR3 is 15 amino acids long. Germline V gene lookup returns CDR1 DFQATT and CDR2 SNEGSKA (reference sequence).